These T cell receptor beta chains were read from a single sample in a study of blood T cell repertoires in COVID-19. Repertoires were generated with immunoSEQ multiplex PCR, while TCRdb's copy carries only in-frame clones and drops some. The sample carries a few hundred thousand clones, about 87% recorded once. The material sequenced was peripheral blood. These receptors all stem from a woman aged 25 to 39 with COVID-19, enrolled during active disease. CDR3s leave out the opening cysteine and the closing phenylalanine or tryptophan.

V: TRBV2; CDR3: ASSGLAGVGELF
V: TRBV2; CDR3: ASSEDRGGAAF
V: TRBV10-3; CDR3: AISEGLNYGYT
V: TRBV18; CDR3: ASSRYPGTGKVSTDTQY
V: TRBV19; CDR3: ASRGLAGDGELF
V: TRBV7-9; CDR3: ASSLGTGANYGYT
V: TRBV12-1; CDR3: ASSSFPGQGVRDTGELF
V: TRBV5-6; CDR3: ASSFGLAGGMYTQY
V: TRBV27; CDR3: ASSEAGDYSNQPQH
V: TRBV7-2; CDR3: ASSPLLTGGEAF
V: TRBV30; CDR3: AWGQGALSGYT
V: TRBV3-1/TRBV3-2; CDR3: ASSGQAQAF
V: TRBV5-1; CDR3: ASSREDSVYGYT
V: TRBV27; CDR3: ASSPGFLPLVLEGYT